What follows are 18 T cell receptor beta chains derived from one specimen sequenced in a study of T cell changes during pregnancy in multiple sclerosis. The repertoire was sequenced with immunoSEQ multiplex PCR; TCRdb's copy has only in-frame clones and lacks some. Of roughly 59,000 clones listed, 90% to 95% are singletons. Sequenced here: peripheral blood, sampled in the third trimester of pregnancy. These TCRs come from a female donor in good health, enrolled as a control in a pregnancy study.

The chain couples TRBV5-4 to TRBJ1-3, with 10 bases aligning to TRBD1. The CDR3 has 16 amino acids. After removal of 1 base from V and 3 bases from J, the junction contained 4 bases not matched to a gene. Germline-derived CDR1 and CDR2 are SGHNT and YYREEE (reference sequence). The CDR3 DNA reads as TGTGCCAGCAGCTTGAGGACAGGGGGTGGTGGAAACACCATATATTTT. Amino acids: CASSLRTGGGGNTIYF.

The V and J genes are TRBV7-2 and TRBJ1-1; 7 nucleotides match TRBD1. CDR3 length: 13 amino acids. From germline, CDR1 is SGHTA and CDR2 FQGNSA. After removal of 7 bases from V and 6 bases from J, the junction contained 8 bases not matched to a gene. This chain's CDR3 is CASKTPQGAEAFF. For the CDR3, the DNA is TGTGCCAGCAAAACGCCCCAGGGGGCTGAAGCTTTCTTT.

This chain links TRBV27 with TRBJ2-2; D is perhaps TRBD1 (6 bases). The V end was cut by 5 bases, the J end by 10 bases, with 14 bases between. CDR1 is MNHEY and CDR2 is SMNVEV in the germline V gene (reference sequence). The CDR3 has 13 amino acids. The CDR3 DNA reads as TGTGCCAGCAGTCCCCCAACAGGGACGGAGCTGTTTTTT. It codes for CASSPPTGTELFF.

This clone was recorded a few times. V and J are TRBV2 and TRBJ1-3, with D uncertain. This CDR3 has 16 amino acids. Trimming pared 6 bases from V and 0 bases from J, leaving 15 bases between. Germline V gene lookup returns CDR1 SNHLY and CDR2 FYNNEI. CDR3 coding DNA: TGTGCCAGCAGCACAACAGACGCACGCTCTGGAAACACCATATATTTT. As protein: CASSTTDARSGNTIYF.

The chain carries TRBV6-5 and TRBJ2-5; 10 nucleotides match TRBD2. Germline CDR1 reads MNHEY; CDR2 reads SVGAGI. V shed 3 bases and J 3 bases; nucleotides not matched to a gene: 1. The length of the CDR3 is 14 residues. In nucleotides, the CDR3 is TGTGCCAGCAGTTATAGCGGGGGGAAAGAGACCCAGTACTTC. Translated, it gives CASSYSGGKETQYF.

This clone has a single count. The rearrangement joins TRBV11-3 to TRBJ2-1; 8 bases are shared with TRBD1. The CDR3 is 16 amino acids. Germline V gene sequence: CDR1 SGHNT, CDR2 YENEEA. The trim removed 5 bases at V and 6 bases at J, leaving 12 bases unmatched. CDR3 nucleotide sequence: TGTGCCAGCAGCCCACCCCGCGGGACAGGTTCCAATGAGCAGTTCTTC. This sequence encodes CASSPPRGTGSNEQFF.

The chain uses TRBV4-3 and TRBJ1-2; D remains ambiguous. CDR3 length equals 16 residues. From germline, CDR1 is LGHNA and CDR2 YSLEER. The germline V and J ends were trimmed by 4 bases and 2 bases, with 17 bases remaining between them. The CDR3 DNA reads TGCGCCAGCAGCCGCAACAGTGAGGGAATGAACTATGGCTACACCTTC. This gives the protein CASSRNSEGMNYGYTF.

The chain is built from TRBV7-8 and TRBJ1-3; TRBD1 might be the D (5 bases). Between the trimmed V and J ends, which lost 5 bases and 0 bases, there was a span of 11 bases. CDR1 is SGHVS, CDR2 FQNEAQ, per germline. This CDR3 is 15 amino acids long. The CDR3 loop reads CASSLQGFSGNTIYF. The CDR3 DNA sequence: TGTGCCAGCAGCCTCCAGGGTTTCTCTGGAAACACCATATATTTT.

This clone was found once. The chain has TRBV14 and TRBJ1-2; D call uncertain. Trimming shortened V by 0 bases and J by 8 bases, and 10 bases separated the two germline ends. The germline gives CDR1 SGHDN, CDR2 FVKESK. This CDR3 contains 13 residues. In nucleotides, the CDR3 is TGTGCCAGCAGCCAAGAGAGAAGATTGGGCTACACCTTC. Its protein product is CASSQERRLGYTF.

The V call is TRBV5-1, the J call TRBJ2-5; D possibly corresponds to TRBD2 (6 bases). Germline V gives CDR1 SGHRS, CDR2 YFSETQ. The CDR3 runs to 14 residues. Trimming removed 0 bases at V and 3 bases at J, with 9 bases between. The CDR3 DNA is TGCGCCAGCAGCTTGGGTGGGGGGAAAGAGACCCAGTACTTC. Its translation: CASSLGGGKETQYF.

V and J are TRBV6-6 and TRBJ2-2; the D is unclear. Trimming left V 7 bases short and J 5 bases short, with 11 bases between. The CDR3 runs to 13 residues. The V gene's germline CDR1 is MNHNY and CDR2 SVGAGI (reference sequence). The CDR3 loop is CASMAAETGELFF. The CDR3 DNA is TGTGCCAGCATGGCCGCAGAAACCGGGGAGCTGTTTTTT.

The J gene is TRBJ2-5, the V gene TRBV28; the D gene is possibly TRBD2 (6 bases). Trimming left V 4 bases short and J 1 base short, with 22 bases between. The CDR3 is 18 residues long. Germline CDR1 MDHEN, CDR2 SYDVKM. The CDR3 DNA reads TGTGCCAGCAGTTCGGCTTTTCTAGCGCCCGAACGCCAAGAGACCCAGTACTTC. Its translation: CASSSAFLAPERQETQYF.

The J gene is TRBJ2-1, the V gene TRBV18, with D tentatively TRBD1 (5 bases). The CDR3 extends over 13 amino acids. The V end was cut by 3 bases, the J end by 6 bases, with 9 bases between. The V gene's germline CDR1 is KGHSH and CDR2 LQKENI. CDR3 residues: CASSPGRANEQFF. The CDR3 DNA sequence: TGTGCCAGCTCACCGGGCAGGGCCAATGAGCAGTTCTTC.

CDR3 sequence reads: CASTERGGNYEQYF. In nucleotides, the CDR3 is TGTGCCAGCACCGAACGAGGGGGCAACTACGAGCAGTACTTC. V usage is TRBV6-1 and J usage is TRBJ2-7; TRBD1 matches 7 bases. J lost 3 bases, V lost 7 bases, and 9 bases had no gene match. Germline loops: CDR1 MNHNS, CDR2 SASEGT. The CDR3 is 14 amino acids.

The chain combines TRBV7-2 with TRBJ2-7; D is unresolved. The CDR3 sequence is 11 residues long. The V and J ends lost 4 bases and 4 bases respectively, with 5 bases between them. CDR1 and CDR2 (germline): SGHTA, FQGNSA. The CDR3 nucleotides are TGTGCCAGCAGCTCGCTATACGAGCAGTACTTC. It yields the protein CASSSLYEQYF.

This CDR3 is CATSRAGSLTKNIQYF. In DNA form, the CDR3 reads TGTGCCACCAGCAGAGCGGGGAGTCTGACCAAAAACATTCAGTACTTC. The chain has TRBV15 and TRBJ2-4, with a tentative D call TRBD2 (5 bases). Germline CDR1 and CDR2: LNHNV and YYDKDF (reference sequence). The CDR3 extends over 16 amino acids. The germline V and J ends were trimmed by 1 base and 2 bases, with 12 bases remaining between them.

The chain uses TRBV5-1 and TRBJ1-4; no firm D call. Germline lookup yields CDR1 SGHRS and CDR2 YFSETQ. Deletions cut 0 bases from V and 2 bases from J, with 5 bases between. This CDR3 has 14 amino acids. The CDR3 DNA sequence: TGCGCCAGCAGCTTGGGAGGGACTAATGAAAAACTGTTTTTT. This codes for CASSLGGTNEKLFF. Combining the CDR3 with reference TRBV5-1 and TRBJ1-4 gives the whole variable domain KAGVTQTPRYLIKTRGQQVTLSCSPISGHRSVSWYQQTPGQGLQFLFEYFSETQRNKGNFPGRFSGRQFSNSRSEMNVSTLELGDSALYLCASSLGGTNEKLFFGSGTQLSVL.

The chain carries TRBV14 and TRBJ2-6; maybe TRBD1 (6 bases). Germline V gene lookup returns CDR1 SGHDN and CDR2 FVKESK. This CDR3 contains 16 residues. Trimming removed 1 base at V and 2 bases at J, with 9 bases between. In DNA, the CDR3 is TGTGCCAGCAGCCAAGCCCGACAGGCTGGGGCCAACGTCCTGACTTTC. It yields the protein CASSQARQAGANVLTF.